Below, 31 T cell receptor beta chains from the same sample are listed, as sequenced in a study of T cells after yellow fever vaccination. TCRdb reprocessed the 5' RACE reads via MiXCR and lists one record per CDR3 protein. The sample contains hundreds of thousands of distinct CDR3 sequences, approximately 12% of which appear only once. Sequenced here: CD4+ T cells sorted from PBMCs, sampled 15 days after the yellow fever booster vaccination. These receptors all stem from a man aged 18 to 29 who received the YFV17D yellow fever vaccine.

This clonotype occurred a few times. The chain has TRBV9 and TRBJ2-7, with 8 bases matching TRBD2. This CDR3 region has 16 residues. Germline CDR1 is SGDLS and CDR2 is YYNGEE. Germline trimming cut 2 bases from V and 2 bases from J; bases unmatched to any gene: 9. CDR3: CASSVGLFGRAYEQYF. The CDR3 bases are TGTGCCAGCAGCGTTGGTCTATTCGGGAGGGCCTACGAGCAGTACTTC.

This clonotype was seen a handful of times. The V gene is TRBV6-2 or TRBV6-3, the J gene TRBJ1-6; D not certain. The CDR3 is made up of 13 amino acids. Germline V lookup: CDR1 MNHEY, CDR2 SVGEGT. V gave up 2 bases and J gave up 5 bases, with 4 bases separating them. CDR3 sequence (DNA): TGTGCCAGCAGTTACAGGGATAATTCACCCCTCCACTTT. Translated: CASSYRDNSPLHF.

The chain is built from TRBV5-1 and TRBJ2-5; the D gene is possibly TRBD1 (7 bases). Germline CDR1 and CDR2: SGHRS and YFSETQ. This CDR3 has 14 amino acids. Deletions cut 3 bases from V and 7 bases from J, with 16 bases between. CDR3 protein: CASSSDRTEGTQYF. In nucleotides, the CDR3 is TGCGCCAGCAGCTCGGACAGGACGGAGGGGACCCAGTACTTC.

The sample holds a few counts of this clonotype. The V gene is TRBV7-6, the J gene TRBJ1-3; D ambiguous. V was shortened by 5 bases and J by 0 bases, with 11 bases between the two germline ends. The CDR3 totals 15 residues. In germline, CDR1 is SGHVS, CDR2 FNYEAQ. The CDR3 spells CASSPTWSSGNTIYF. CDR3 nucleotides: TGTGCCAGCAGCCCAACATGGTCCTCTGGAAACACCATATATTTT.

V usage is TRBV6-2 or TRBV6-3 and J usage is TRBJ2-7; D gene ambiguous. V was shortened by 2 bases and J by 2 bases, with 10 bases between the two germline ends. Looked up from germline, CDR1 is MNHEY and CDR2 is SVGEGT. The CDR3 runs 14 residues. The CDR3 here is CASSYGGDPYEQYV. For the CDR3, the DNA is TGTGCCAGCAGTTACGGCGGTGATCCCTACGAGCAGTACGTC.

The chain uses TRBV4-2 and TRBJ2-7; D gene uncertain. This CDR3 comprises 15 residues. Germline V gene lookup returns CDR1 LGHNA and CDR2 YNFKEQ. V lost 4 bases and J lost 4, with 17 bases in between. The CDR3 nucleotides are TGTGCCAGCAGCCCTACCCGGTTGGCTAATTACGAGCAGTACTTC. It is translated as CASSPTRLANYEQYF.

The sample holds many counts of this clonotype. The chain links TRBV2 to TRBJ2-1; TRBD1 aligns across 11 bases. Trimming cost V 5 bases and J 6 bases; bases outside gene matches: 6. Germline V gene data show CDR1 as SNHLY and CDR2 as FYNNEI. This CDR3 is built from 15 residues. CDR3 sequence: CASSRTGTGGNEQFF. The CDR3 DNA reads as TGTGCCAGCAGTCGGACCGGGACAGGGGGCAATGAGCAGTTCTTC.

V gene TRBV18 combines with J gene TRBJ1-5; D gene uncertain. The V end lost 4 bases, the J end lost 6 bases, and 16 bases lay between the germline ends. This CDR3 comprises 15 residues. CDR1 KGHSH and CDR2 LQKENI come from the germline V gene. The CDR3 region has the DNA TGTGCCAGCTCACTCGAAAGCGGGGTGGGTCAGCCCCAGCATTTT. It codes for CASSLESGVGQPQHF.

V usage is TRBV19 and J usage is TRBJ1-5, with D perhaps TRBD1 (5 bases). Germline V CDR1 and CDR2: LNHDA, SQIVND (reference sequence). This CDR3 region has 13 residues. The CDR3 bases are TGTGGCACCGGGACGGTGACCAATCAGCCCCAGCATTTT. Amino acids: CGTGTVTNQPQHF.

The J gene is TRBJ2-7, the V gene TRBV12-3 or TRBV12-4; D call uncertain. V lost 5 bases and J lost 6, with 14 bases in between. This CDR3 region has 13 residues. CDR3 amino acids: CASSRSASGEQYV. CDR3 coding DNA: TGTGCCAGCAGTCGATCAGCCTCCGGCGAGCAGTACGTC.

The chain recombines TRBV4-1 with TRBJ2-3; D is possibly TRBD1 or TRBD2 (5 bases each). Trimming cost V 5 bases and J 7 bases, with 13 bases left between them. Germline V gives CDR1 MGHRA, CDR2 YSYEKL. This CDR3 region has 13 residues. The CDR3: CASSSGPGYTQYF. The CDR3, as DNA: TGCGCCAGCAGCTCGGGGCCGGGCTATACGCAGTATTTT.

This rearrangement joins TRBV12-5 to TRBJ2-3; TRBD1 aligns across 7 bases. The germline gives CDR1 LGHNT, CDR2 FRNRAP. With V trimmed by 6 bases and J by 2 bases, 2 bases remained unmatched. The CDR3 consists of 13 residues. Here the CDR3 DNA reads TGTGCTAGTGGCACAGGGGCCACAGATACGCAGTATTTT. Translated, it gives CASGTGATDTQYF.

This sequence joins TRBV5-4 and TRBJ2-3; D is ambiguous. The V gene's germline CDR1 is SGHNT and CDR2 YYREEE (reference sequence). Trimming removed 1 base from V and 2 bases from J, with 11 bases in between. The CDR3 extends over 15 amino acids. The CDR3 loop reads CASSLLGLSTDTQYF. The CDR3 region has the DNA TGTGCCAGCAGCTTGTTGGGCCTCTCCACAGATACGCAGTATTTT.

The rearrangement links TRBV18 to TRBJ1-2; no reliable D call. The ends were cut back, 2 bases at V and 0 bases at J, with 13 bases in the middle. Germline values: CDR1 KGHSH, CDR2 LQKENI. The CDR3 runs to 16 residues. The CDR3 DNA is TGTGCCAGCTCACCATCTACGGGTGTCGCTAACTATGGCTACACCTTC. Its protein product is CASSPSTGVANYGYTF.

This clonotype was seen repeatedly, ten times or more. The chain has TRBV9 and TRBJ1-1; D unclear. Trimming cost V 1 base and J 4 bases, with 14 bases left between them. Germline values: CDR1 SGDLS, CDR2 YYNGEE. This CDR3 contains 15 residues. Here the CDR3 reads CASSVYSEGITEAFF. CDR3 in DNA: TGTGCCAGCAGCGTATATTCAGAGGGTATCACTGAAGCTTTCTTT.

Ten or more counts support this clonotype. The CDR3 DNA reads TGCGCCAGCAGCCAAGTTGCCAGAGAGACCCAGTACTTC. Translating it yields CASSQVARETQYF. The rearrangement joins TRBV4-3 to TRBJ2-5, with unresolved D. Germline assignment: CDR1 LGHNA and CDR2 YSLEER. The V gene lost 1 base and the J gene lost 4 bases, with 7 bases spanning the gap. This CDR3 region has 13 residues.

This clonotype appeared a few times. V usage is TRBV30 and J usage is TRBJ1-3; D gene ambiguous. V dropped 2 bases and J dropped 0 bases, with 5 bases sitting between them. CDR3 length: 13 residues. CDR1 and CDR2 (germline): GTSNPN, SVGIG (reference sequence). CDR3 sequence (DNA): TGTGCCTGGAGTCGAGACTCTGGAAACACCATATATTTT. It codes for CAWSRDSGNTIYF.

This clonotype was seen repeatedly, ten times or more. The chain uses TRBV5-1 and TRBJ1-1; D gene unclear. This CDR3 comprises 15 residues. Deletions cut 5 bases from V and 4 bases from J, with 18 bases between. Germline CDR1 reads SGHRS; CDR2 reads YFSETQ. The chain's CDR3 is CASSSLPDTATEAFF. In nucleotides, the CDR3 is TGCGCCAGCAGTTCTCTCCCTGACACAGCCACTGAAGCTTTCTTT.

This clonotype came up a few times. The chain joins TRBV5-1 to TRBJ2-7; tentatively, D is TRBD1 (5 bases). V shed 6 bases and J shed 0 bases, with 16 bases lying between them. This CDR3 is 15 amino acids long. Germline V gene data show CDR1 as SGHRS and CDR2 as YFSETQ. The CDR3 DNA reads as TGCGCCAGCAAGGGGTTCGGGTCGGGCTCCTACGAGCAGTACTTC. It codes for CASKGFGSGSYEQYF. The whole variable domain, remainder taken from reference TRBV5-1 and TRBJ2-7, is KAGVTQTPRYLIKTRGQQVTLSCSPISGHRSVSWYQQTPGQGLQFLFEYFSETQRNKGNFPGRFSGRQFSNSRSEMNVSTLELGDSALYLCASKGFGSGSYEQYFGPGTRLTVT.

This clonotype was recorded at least ten times. The chain couples TRBV7-2 to TRBJ1-2; unclear D gene. Trimming took 5 bases from V and 1 from J, leaving 11 bases between them. Germline V gene sequence: CDR1 SGHTA, CDR2 FQGNSA. CDR3 size: 14 residues. For the CDR3, the DNA is TGTGCCAGCAGCCTGGACGGATTTAACTATGGCTACACCTTC. Its protein product is CASSLDGFNYGYTF.

This chain links TRBV5-4 with TRBJ2-4; D is uncertain. Germline V gene sequence: CDR1 SGHNT, CDR2 YYREEE (reference sequence). Trimming took off 1 base at V and 7 bases at J, with 6 bases between the two ends. This CDR3 region has 12 residues. CDR3 amino acids: CASSLRDNIQYF. DNA for the CDR3: TGTGCCAGCAGCTTGAGAGATAACATTCAGTACTTC.

This clonotype was seen more than once but under ten times. The chain joins TRBV28 to TRBJ2-1; TRBD2 agrees at 11 bases. J gave up 7 bases and V 7 bases, and 9 bases lay outside the gene matches. The CDR3 contains 15 residues. CDR1 is MDHEN and CDR2 is SYDVKM in the germline V gene. This CDR3 is CASTLAGGPVNEQFF. The CDR3 DNA sequence: TGTGCCAGCACATTAGCGGGGGGGCCGGTTAATGAGCAGTTCTTC.

The chain recombines TRBV12-3 or TRBV12-4 with TRBJ2-3, with a tentative D call TRBD1 (6 bases). This CDR3 has 13 residues. V was trimmed by 6 bases and J by 4 bases, leaving 11 bases between them. CDR3 nucleotide sequence: TGTGCCAGCAGACAGGACAGCGCAGATACGCAGTATTTT. Amino acid sequence: CASRQDSADTQYF.

This clonotype was counted between two and nine times. V gene TRBV30 combines with J gene TRBJ1-1, with 7 bases matching TRBD1. V shed 3 bases, J shed 7 bases, and the junction held 8 bases outside the gene matches. CDR1 and CDR2 (germline): GTSNPN, SVGIG (reference sequence). This CDR3 has 13 amino acids. Here the CDR3 DNA reads TGTGCCTGGAGAGAGCAGGGGGTCGGTGAAGCTTTCTTT. Translating it yields CAWREQGVGEAFF.

This clonotype was detected a few times. The rearrangement uses TRBV5-1 and TRBJ2-5; unclear D gene. Per the germline V gene, CDR1 is SGHRS and CDR2 is YFSETQ. The CDR3 has 16 residues. The V and J ends lost 0 bases and 2 bases respectively, with 14 bases between them. The CDR3 nucleotides are TGCGCCAGCAGCTTGGGAATAGAAATCGGACAAGAGACCCAGTACTTC. Its translation: CASSLGIEIGQETQYF.

This clonotype was seen a few times. The rearrangement links TRBV9 to TRBJ1-1; D ambiguous. CDR3 length equals 12 residues. Germline V gene sequence: CDR1 SGDLS, CDR2 YYNGEE. Trimming removed 3 bases at V and 7 bases at J, with 10 bases between. Here the CDR3 DNA reads TGTGCCAGCAGCGCGGCGGACCGTGAAGCTTTCTTT. Its translation is CASSAADREAFF. Looking up the rest from reference TRBV9 and TRBJ1-1 gives the full variable domain: DSGVTQTPKHLITATGQRVTLRCSPRSGDLSVYWYQQSLDQGLQFLIQYYNGEERAKGNILERFSAQQFPDLHSELNLSSLELGDSALYFCASSAADREAFFGQGTRLTVV.

This clonotype was seen more than once but under ten times. The chain uses TRBV5-1 and TRBJ1-2, with 7 bases matching TRBD1. The V gene end was trimmed by 5 bases and the J gene end by 7 bases; junction bases not matched to a gene: 17. The CDR3 runs to 16 residues. Per germline, CDR1 SGHRS and CDR2 YFSETQ. CDR3 DNA sequence: TGCGCCAGCAGTTCCCGACAGGGCGCCCTCGCCGGTGGCTACACCTTC. Translating it yields CASSSRQGALAGGYTF.

This clonotype was seen at least ten times. The chain combines TRBV6-2 or TRBV6-3 with TRBJ2-1, with a tentative D call TRBD2 (5 bases). V lost 5 bases, J lost 0 bases, and 11 bases lay in between. The CDR3 covers 15 residues. CDR1 is MNHEY and CDR2 is SVGEGT in the germline V gene. The CDR3, as DNA: TGTGCCAGCAGTCGGACTCCCATCTCCTACAATGAGCAGTTCTTC. This encodes CASSRTPISYNEQFF.

This clonotype has only a few counts. This rearrangement joins TRBV6-2 or TRBV6-3 to TRBJ2-7; a weak D match, TRBD2 (5 bases). Trimming cost V 3 bases and J 5 bases, with 17 bases left between them. CDR3 size: 15 residues. The germline gives CDR1 MNHEY, CDR2 SVGEGT. CDR3 protein: CASSYLGLSIHEQYF. In DNA form, the CDR3 reads TGTGCCAGCAGTTATCTCGGACTCTCTATCCACGAGCAGTACTTC.

This clonotype was seen ten or more times. This chain connects TRBV7-8 to TRBJ2-1; either TRBD1 or TRBD2 may fit D (5 bases each). The CDR3 loop spans 15 amino acids. Germline CDR1 reads SGHVS; CDR2 reads FQNEAQ. V was clipped by 4 bases and J by 8 bases, with 18 bases between them. The CDR3 DNA reads as TGTGCCAGCAGCTCCCTTGGGGGAATTGCGGATGAGCAGTTCTTC. This codes for CASSSLGGIADEQFF.

The CDR3, as DNA: TGTGCCAGCAGCTTAGGGGCAGGGAGCCAAGAGACCCAGTACTTC. This encodes CASSLGAGSQETQYF. The rearrangement links TRBV7-9 to TRBJ2-5; D tentatively fits TRBD1 or TRBD2 (5 bases each). V was trimmed by 1 base and J by 1 base, leaving 10 bases between them. Germline V lookup: CDR1 SEHNR, CDR2 FQNEAQ (reference sequence). The CDR3 spans 15 residues.